Below are 30 T cell receptor beta chains sequenced from a single sample in a study of a mutant IDH1 vaccine in newly diagnosed glioma. The time point denotes: week 23, last vaccination. Vaccine doses each comprised 300 ug of mutant IDH1 20-mer peptide, with topical imiquimod. No antigens are known for them. Data came from immunoSEQ multiplex PCR; TCRdb stores just in-frame clones and leaves some out. The sample gives some 31,000 clones, approximately 80% of which show up once; 7.5% to 9.5% is in the top ten. The starting material was PBMCs, obtained from a glioma patient whose treatment included an IDH1 peptide vaccine. The receptors originated from a woman under 30 with glioma.

The chain joins TRBV5-5 to TRBJ1-2; TRBD1 agrees at 12 bases. Per the germline V gene, CDR1 is SGHKS and CDR2 is YYEKEE (reference sequence). The junction had 19 bases not matched to a gene; V was cut back by 2 bases and J by 8 bases. There are 19 residues in the CDR3. The CDR3 DNA is TGTGCCAGCAGCTTCCTCCTGCCGGGACAGGGGGCGATGGTGGAGGGCTACACCTTC. This codes for CASSFLLPGQGAMVEGYTF.

The V gene is TRBV21-1, the J gene TRBJ2-3. TRBV21-1 has pseudogene status. The CDR3 runs 19 residues. DNA for the CDR3: TGTGCCAGCAGCAAAGAGGGGAAGGGGGGACACAAGGGCACAGATACGCAGTATTTT. The encoded protein is CASSKEGKGGHKGTDTQYF.

The V gene is TRBV11-2, the J gene TRBJ2-7; TRBD1 aligns across 7 bases. CDR3 size: 12 residues. The junction had 6 bases not matched to a gene; V was cut back by 8 bases and J by 5 bases. Germline lookup yields CDR1 SGHAT and CDR2 FQNNGV. In DNA, the CDR3 is TGTGCCAGCCTCAGGACAGGCCACGAGCAGTACTTC. Protein: CASLRTGHEQYF.

The genes are TRBV19 and TRBJ2-3; unclear D gene. The CDR3 extends over 13 amino acids. CDR1 and CDR2 (germline): LNHDA, SQIVND (reference sequence). Trimming pared 3 bases from V and 10 bases from J, leaving 14 bases between. The CDR3 coding sequence is TGTGCCAGTAGTATGGTTCCGACGGACCCGCAGTATTTT. The encoded protein is CASSMVPTDPQYF.

The chain joins TRBV7-2 to TRBJ2-6; perhaps TRBD1 as D (5 bases). There are 15 residues in the CDR3. With 4 bases removed from V and 2 bases from J, the gap between germline ends came to 9 bases. CDR1 and CDR2 (germline): SGHTA, FQGNSA. Here the CDR3 reads CASSSQGAGANVLTF. The DNA for the CDR3 is TGTGCCAGCAGCTCCCAGGGTGCTGGGGCCAACGTCCTGACTTTC.

This clone was detected a few times. The rearrangement uses TRBV30 and TRBJ1-2; D is unclear. Per germline, CDR1 GTSNPN and CDR2 SVGIG (reference sequence). This CDR3 is built from 16 residues. V was trimmed by 4 bases and J by 0 bases, leaving 18 bases between them. As DNA, the CDR3 is TGTGCCTGGACCGTCAAACTGGGCCAAGCTAACTATGGCTACACCTTC. Its protein product is CAWTVKLGQANYGYTF.

The chain is built from TRBV7-9 and TRBJ1-2; possibly TRBD1 for D (6 bases). Germline V gene lookup returns CDR1 SEHNR and CDR2 FQNEAQ (reference sequence). Trimming removed 1 base at V and 6 bases at J, with 12 bases between. The length of the CDR3 is 14 residues. DNA for the CDR3: TGTGCCAGCAGCTTAGGCACAGGGTGGGATGGCTACACCTTC. Protein product: CASSLGTGWDGYTF.

The CDR3 loop is CASGDSDQPQHF. For the CDR3, the DNA is TGTGCCAGTGGGGACTCGGATCAGCCCCAGCATTTT. This rearrangement joins TRBV19 to TRBJ1-5; tentative D call: TRBD1 (5 bases). The CDR3 is 12 amino acids. The ends were cut back, 8 bases at V and 5 bases at J, with 10 bases in the middle. Germline lookup yields CDR1 LNHDA and CDR2 SQIVND (reference sequence).

The chain links TRBV2 to TRBJ2-1, with 13 positions matching TRBD2. Germline CDR1 SNHLY, CDR2 FYNNEI. The CDR3 consists of 19 residues. With V trimmed by 9 bases and J by 7 bases, 21 bases remained unmatched. The CDR3 nucleotides read TGTGCCAGTCAGCTCGCCTTACTAGCGGGAGGGCCCGGGATGAATGAGCAGTTCTTC. Translation gives CASQLALLAGGPGMNEQFF.

This rearrangement joins TRBV14 to TRBJ2-7; no definite D call. The CDR3 runs 15 residues. V dropped 1 base and J dropped 3 bases, with 13 bases sitting between them. The germline gives CDR1 SGHDN, CDR2 FVKESK. Written as DNA, the CDR3 is TGTGCCAGCAGCCAAGGCCCTTATGGGGTCTACGAGCAGTACTTC. Its translation is CASSQGPYGVYEQYF.

The chain carries TRBV27 and TRBJ2-7; 12 nucleotides align to TRBD1. The CDR3 extends over 14 amino acids. V shed 6 bases and J 7 bases; nucleotides not matched to a gene: 7. Germline assignment: CDR1 MNHEY and CDR2 SMNVEV (reference sequence). The CDR3 region is CASRSGTGGGEQYF. CDR3 nucleotides: TGTGCCAGCAGGTCGGGGACAGGGGGCGGGGAGCAGTACTTC.

This clone was picked up a small number of times. This sequence joins TRBV7-9 and TRBJ1-1; 7 bases are shared with TRBD1. This CDR3 is 15 amino acids long. The V segment lost 2 bases and the J segment 1 base; nucleotides outside the gene matches: 4. The germline V gene encodes CDR1 SEHNR and CDR2 FQNEAQ (reference sequence). In DNA, the CDR3 is TGTGCCAGCAGCTTAAAGGGACAGCCGAACACTGAAGCTTTCTTT. Translated, it gives CASSLKGQPNTEAFF.

CDR3 in DNA: TGTGCCAGCAGCTTAGCAACCGTCTGGGGGGCATCGGGCACTGAAGCTTTCTTT. Encoded protein: CASSLATVWGASGTEAFF. This chain joins TRBV7-9 and TRBJ1-1, with D possibly TRBD1 on 6 matching bases. The CDR3 runs to 18 residues. The germline V gene has CDR1 SEHNR and CDR2 FQNEAQ (reference sequence). V was trimmed by 0 bases and J by 4 bases, leaving 21 bases between them. The entire variable domain, with the rest obtained from reference TRBV7-9 and TRBJ1-1, is as follows: DTGVSQNPRHKITKRGQNVTFRCDPISEHNRLYWYRQTLGQGPEFLTYFQNEAQLEKSRLLSDRFSAERPKGSFSTLEIQRTEQGDSAMYLCASSLATVWGASGTEAFFGQGTRLTVV.

This chain uses TRBV19 with TRBJ1-1; D not certain. Germline assignment: CDR1 LNHDA and CDR2 SQIVND (reference sequence). V was trimmed by 4 bases and J by 0 bases, leaving 9 bases between them. This CDR3 has 14 residues. The DNA of the CDR3 is TGTGCCAGTAGTACCCCCCGACTGAACACTGAAGCTTTCTTT. It codes for CASSTPRLNTEAFF. Variable domain in full (rest from reference TRBV19 and TRBJ1-1): DGGITQSPKYLFRKEGQNVTLSCEQNLNHDAMYWYRQDPGQGLRLIYYSQIVNDFQKGDIAEGYSVSREKKESFPLTVTSAQKNPTAFYLCASSTPRLNTEAFFGQGTRLTVV.

J is TRBJ1-1 and V is TRBV28; D gene ambiguous. V lost 5 bases and J lost 0, with 10 bases in between. The germline V gene has CDR1 MDHEN and CDR2 SYDVKM. The CDR3 sequence is 14 residues long. The CDR3 spells CASSPDGLNTEAFF. CDR3 in DNA: TGTGCCAGCAGTCCGGACGGATTGAACACTGAAGCTTTCTTT.

The rearrangement links TRBV5-4 to TRBJ2-4; D ambiguous. CDR1 and CDR2 (germline): SGHNT, YYREEE (reference sequence). CDR3 length: 11 amino acids. Trimming took off 0 bases at V and 14 bases at J, with 9 bases between the two ends. CDR3 nucleotide sequence: TGTGCCAGCAGCTTGGGACAAGCTGAGTACTTC. Protein product: CASSLGQAEYF.

This sequence joins TRBV9 and TRBJ1-1; D remains ambiguous. V was shortened by 0 bases and J by 0 bases, with 9 bases between the two germline ends. Germline values: CDR1 SGDLS, CDR2 YYNGEE. The CDR3 has 15 residues. The CDR3 sequence is CASSVGGRLNTEAFF. As DNA, the CDR3 is TGTGCCAGCAGCGTAGGTGGCAGGTTGAACACTGAAGCTTTCTTT.

This chain uses TRBV28 with TRBJ1-1; the match to TRBD1 covers 8 bases. This CDR3 is built from 15 residues. The V and J ends lost 5 bases and 1 base, in that order; junction bases with no gene match: 6. Germline CDR1 MDHEN, CDR2 SYDVKM. CDR3 nucleotide sequence: TGTGCCAGCAGTCAACAGGGGGTAGGGAACACTGAAGCTTTCTTT. The encoded protein is CASSQQGVGNTEAFF.

This sequence joins TRBV19 and TRBJ2-7, with D hard to call. Germline V gene lookup returns CDR1 LNHDA and CDR2 SQIVND (reference sequence). V dropped 7 bases and J dropped 4 bases, with 8 bases sitting between them. The CDR3 contains 11 residues. For the CDR3, the DNA is TGTGCCAGTATTACCACATACGAGCAGTACTTC. This sequence encodes CASITTYEQYF. Complete variable domain (other parts from reference TRBV19 and TRBJ2-7): DGGITQSPKYLFRKEGQNVTLSCEQNLNHDAMYWYRQDPGQGLRLIYYSQIVNDFQKGDIAEGYSVSREKKESFPLTVTSAQKNPTAFYLCASITTYEQYFGPGTRLTVT.

The rearrangement links TRBV6-1 to TRBJ2-3; TRBD1 agrees at 7 bases. The CDR3 has 14 residues. Germline V CDR1 and CDR2: MNHNS, SASEGT. The junction had 6 bases not matched to a gene; V was cut back by 6 bases and J by 3 bases. The CDR3 sequence: CASRITGVTDTQYF. The DNA of the CDR3 is TGTGCCAGCAGGATAACAGGGGTTACAGATACGCAGTATTTT.

CDR3 nucleotide sequence: TGCGCCAGCAGCCAACCTCACACGGGGGAGGTTCAGTTCTTC. It encodes CASSQPHTGEVQFF. The chain employs TRBV4-1 and TRBJ2-1, with a possible D match to TRBD2 (6 bases). Trimming cost V 2 bases and J 13 bases, with 18 bases left between them. The length of the CDR3 is 14 residues. Germline lookup yields CDR1 MGHRA and CDR2 YSYEKL.

The CDR3 protein is CSVEDRVSEQFF. The CDR3 bases are TGCAGCGTTGAAGATAGGGTTAGTGAGCAGTTCTTC. The chain recombines TRBV29-1 with TRBJ2-1; D uncertain. Between the trimmed V and J ends, which lost 0 bases and 9 bases, there was a span of 9 bases. There are 12 residues in the CDR3. The germline gives CDR1 SQVTM, CDR2 ANQGSEA.

V usage is TRBV7-2 and J usage is TRBJ2-5, with D perhaps assigned TRBD1 or TRBD2 (5 bases each). Germline V gene data show CDR1 as SGHTA and CDR2 as FQGNSA. V dropped 6 bases and J dropped 4 bases, with 18 bases sitting between them. CDR3 length: 15 amino acids. CDR3 amino acids: CASRPPGTGIETQYF. CDR3 nucleotides: TGTGCCAGCAGACCCCCCGGGACGGGTATAGAGACCCAGTACTTC.

V gene TRBV7-9 combines with J gene TRBJ1-2; D is undetermined. CDR3 length equals 13 residues. Trimming shortened V by 5 bases and J by 8 bases, and 15 bases separated the two germline ends. CDR1 is SEHNR, CDR2 FQNEAQ, per germline (reference sequence). CDR3 loop: CASSQKDGPGYTF. The DNA for the CDR3 is TGTGCCAGCAGCCAGAAGGACGGCCCCGGCTACACCTTC.

The rearrangement uses TRBV27 and TRBJ1-3; the D gene is possibly TRBD1 (5 bases). Germline CDR1 MNHEY, CDR2 SMNVEV (reference sequence). The CDR3 length is 17 residues. Trimming removed 2 bases at V and 0 bases at J, with 14 bases between. DNA of the CDR3: TGTGCCAGCAGTTTACTGGCAGGGCCTGGCTCTGGAAACACCATATATTTT. Residues: CASSLLAGPGSGNTIYF.

On this clone: At one end the junction does not follow the germline gene, possibly because of a read error. The chain recombines TRBV9 with TRBJ1-1; maybe TRBD1 (5 bases). The CDR3 sequence is 13 residues long. Germline loops: CDR1 SGDLS, CDR2 YYNGEE. The CDR3 spells CATSAGPGTEAFF. As DNA, the CDR3 is TGTGCCACCAGCGCGGGGCCTGGCACTGAAGCTTTCTTT.

The rearrangement links TRBV30 to TRBJ1-1; D gene uncertain. The CDR3 is made up of 16 amino acids. Trimming took 3 bases from V and 6 from J, leaving 23 bases between them. The germline V gene has CDR1 GTSNPN and CDR2 SVGIG (reference sequence). CDR3 amino acids: CAWRRTGNLRRSEAFF. DNA for the CDR3: TGTGCCTGGAGACGAACCGGGAACCTTAGGAGGTCTGAAGCTTTCTTT.

The rearrangement uses TRBV5-1 and TRBJ2-2; a weak D match, TRBD1 (5 bases). The CDR3 is 16 amino acids. Trimming pared 4 bases from V and 1 base from J, leaving 14 bases between. The germline V gene has CDR1 SGHRS and CDR2 YFSETQ. The CDR3 sequence is CASSGAHTGNTGELFF. Written as DNA, the CDR3 is TGCGCCAGCAGCGGGGCACATACGGGGAACACCGGGGAGCTGTTTTTT.

V is TRBV23-1 and J is TRBJ1-2; D not certain. TRBV23-1 is an ORF for which the function is uncertain. Trimming cost V 3 bases and J 0 bases, with 11 bases left between them. The CDR3 contains 15 residues. The CDR3 here is CASSQRLNANYGYTF. In DNA, the CDR3 is TGCGCCAGCAGTCAGCGGCTCAACGCTAACTATGGCTACACCTTC.

The chain links TRBV7-3 to TRBJ1-1; D gene ambiguous. Germline V gene lookup returns CDR1 SGHTA and CDR2 FQGTGA. Deletions cut 3 bases from V and 7 bases from J, with 9 bases between. The CDR3 sequence is 12 residues long. In nucleotides, the CDR3 is TGTGCCAGCAGCTTCGGTATCGGTGAAGCTTTCTTT. Translated, it gives CASSFGIGEAFF.